The next 24 T cell receptor beta chains were all read from a single sample in a study of cytomegalovirus exposure and HLA in healthy donors. The PCR made use of 60 Vbeta and 13 Jbeta primers. TCRdb's copy holds only in-frame clones and misses some; the assay was immunoSEQ multiplex PCR. The table has about 190,000 clones, approximately 75% seen once. Sequenced input: PBMCs. These receptors originate from a man aged 25 to 40 in good health and CMV-seropositive.

V is TRBV19 and J is TRBJ1-1, with 11 bases that match TRBD1. In germline, CDR1 is LNHDA, CDR2 SQIVND (reference sequence). This CDR3 has 13 amino acids. V shed 8 bases, J shed 5 bases, and the junction held 4 bases outside the gene matches. The CDR3 protein is CASQRDRGTEAFF. CDR3 nucleotides: TGTGCCAGTCAAAGGGACAGGGGGACTGAAGCTTTCTTT.

This clone was observed once. This chain links TRBV7-2 with TRBJ2-7; TRBD1 is a possible D gene (5 bases). Trimming removed 2 bases from V and 10 bases from J, with 18 bases in between. This CDR3 spans 14 amino acids. Germline V gene sequence: CDR1 SGHTA, CDR2 FQGNSA. The CDR3, as DNA: TGTGCCAGCAGCTTAAGCCCTGCGACAGATTCCCAGTACTTC. It codes for CASSLSPATDSQYF. Full variable domain (missing parts from reference TRBV7-2 and TRBJ2-7): GAGVSQSPSNKVTEKGKDVELRCDPISGHTALYWYRQSLGQGLEFLIYFQGNSAPDKSGLPSDRFSAERTGGSVSTLTIQRTQQEDSAVYLCASSLSPATDSQYFGPGTRLTVT.

V and J are TRBV23-1 and TRBJ1-4, with 7 nucleotides matching TRBD1. TRBV23-1 is given ORF status, its function remaining uncertain. J was trimmed by 6 bases and V by 6 bases; bases with no gene match: 10. CDR3 size: 15 residues. The CDR3 sequence: CASRLGQDFDEKLFF. In DNA, the CDR3 is TGCGCCAGCAGACTCGGACAGGACTTTGATGAAAAACTGTTTTTT.

A single count supports this clone. The J gene is TRBJ1-4, the V gene TRBV28; a possible D gene is TRBD1 (6 bases). V shed 8 bases and J shed 6 bases, with 13 bases lying between them. The CDR3 extends over 13 amino acids. Per the germline V gene, CDR1 is MDHEN and CDR2 is SYDVKM. Here the CDR3 DNA reads TGTGCCAGCTTTGGCCAGGGGTATGAAAAACTGTTTTTT. Protein product: CASFGQGYEKLFF.

This clone has just one count. The rearrangement uses TRBV28 and TRBJ1-5; the match to TRBD1 covers 9 bases. With 6 bases clipped from V and 6 bases from J, the junction kept 9 bases outside the gene matches. The CDR3 has 15 residues. Germline loops: CDR1 MDHEN, CDR2 SYDVKM. As DNA, the CDR3 is TGTGCCAGCAGCTCGGGGACAGGGAGGGGTCAGCCCCAGCATTTT. This translates into CASSSGTGRGQPQHF.

The chain is built from TRBV11-2 and TRBJ2-5; the match to TRBD2 covers 8 bases. The V segment lost 1 base and the J segment 0 bases; nucleotides outside the gene matches: 7. The CDR3 is made up of 17 amino acids. Germline V lookup: CDR1 SGHAT, CDR2 FQNNGV. CDR3 nucleotide sequence: TGTGCCAGCAGCTTAGGAGTGGGCGGGGGGCACCAAGAGACCCAGTACTTC. Its translation is CASSLGVGGGHQETQYF.

This sequence joins TRBV6-1 and TRBJ2-2, with TRBD1 matching over 10 bases. V dropped 7 bases and J dropped 5; count of bases not matched to a gene: 7. From germline, CDR1 is MNHNS and CDR2 SASEGT. The CDR3 totals 15 residues. In nucleotides, the CDR3 is TGTGCCAGCATCACCGGGACAGGGGATACCGGGGAGCTGTTTTTT. Encoded protein: CASITGTGDTGELFF.

The chain joins TRBV4-2 to TRBJ2-5; TRBD2 matches 11 bases. Germline values: CDR1 LGHNA, CDR2 YNFKEQ. Trimming at V came to 0 bases and at J to 1 base, leaving 10 bases not matched to a gene. This CDR3 comprises 19 residues. The CDR3: CASSQDQTSGGDFQETQYF. The CDR3 DNA reads as TGTGCCAGCAGCCAAGATCAAACTAGCGGGGGTGATTTCCAAGAGACCCAGTACTTC.

The V and J genes are TRBV10-3 and TRBJ2-2; 9 bases line up with TRBD2. Losses at the gene ends were 5 bases for V and 1 base for J; bases not matched to a gene: 5. CDR1 and CDR2 (germline): ENHRY, SYGVKD. CDR3 length: 16 residues. The CDR3 nucleotides are TGTGCCATCAGTCCCGCTAGCGGGGTGAACACCGGGGAGCTGTTTTTT. Its translation is CAISPASGVNTGELFF.

CDR3 loop: CASSRGQSTLSGNTIYF. In DNA, the CDR3 is TGTGCCAGCTCACGAGGGCAGTCGACCCTCTCTGGAAACACCATATATTTT. The V gene is TRBV18, the J gene TRBJ1-3; D gene ambiguous. Germline CDR1 and CDR2: KGHSH and LQKENI. The CDR3 length is 17 residues. Trimming stripped 4 bases from V and 0 bases from J, with 16 bases between.

This clone came up once. The V and J genes are TRBV29-1 and TRBJ2-5; possible D gene TRBD2, 6 bases. V was cut by 0 bases and J by 1 base, with 9 bases left in between. Germline V gene data show CDR1 as SQVTM and CDR2 as ANQGSEA. The CDR3 runs 14 residues. CDR3 sequence (DNA): TGCAGCGTTGAAGATCGGGGGTCCCAAGAGACCCAGTACTTC. Translation gives CSVEDRGSQETQYF.

The chain is built from TRBV18 and TRBJ2-1; a weak D match, TRBD1 (11 bases). Per the germline V gene, CDR1 is KGHSH and CDR2 is LQKENI. V lost 1 base, J lost 2 bases, and 24 bases lay in between. This CDR3 contains 20 residues. The CDR3 region has the DNA TGTGCCAGCTCACCACTTACCGGGACAGGGGGGACTAGCGCCTACAATGAGCAGTTCTTC. Its translation: CASSPLTGTGGTSAYNEQFF.

J is TRBJ1-6 and V is TRBV6-5, with 8 bases aligning to TRBD1. V trimming: 5 bases; J trimming: 10 bases; junction bases outside the gene matches: 7. The germline V gene has CDR1 MNHEY and CDR2 SVGAGI. This CDR3 has 14 amino acids. The CDR3 DNA reads as TGTGCCAGCAGTGGACAGGGACGAGGCTCACCCCTCCACTTT. It specifies CASSGQGRGSPLHF.

The chain combines TRBV2 with TRBJ2-5; tentatively, D is TRBD2 (6 bases). V lost 5 bases and J lost 5, with 9 bases in between. CDR1 is SNHLY, CDR2 FYNNEI, per germline. The CDR3 runs 12 residues. The CDR3 nucleotides read TGTGCCAGCAGTCGGGAGAGGGAGACCCAGTACTTC. Amino acid sequence: CASSRERETQYF. The whole variable domain, filled in from reference TRBV2 and TRBJ2-5, reads EPEVTQTPSHQVTQMGQEVILRCVPISNHLYFYWYRQILGQKVEFLVSFYNNEISEKSEIFDDQFSVERPDGSNFTLKIRSTKLEDSAMYFCASSRERETQYFGPGTRLLVL.

The chain has TRBV13 and TRBJ1-4; 7 nucleotides match TRBD1. After removal of 3 bases from V and 12 bases from J, the junction contained 10 bases not matched to a gene. Germline values: CDR1 PRHDT, CDR2 FYEKMQ (reference sequence). This CDR3 has 14 residues. CDR3 nucleotide sequence: TGTGCCAGCAGCTTGAGGGGACAGTTGAGGGAACTGTTTTTT. It encodes CASSLRGQLRELFF. The full variable domain, its missing parts supplied by reference TRBV13 and TRBJ1-4, is AAGVIQSPRHLIKEKRETATLKCYPIPRHDTVYWYQQGPGQDPQFLISFYEKMQSDKGSIPDRFSAQQFSDYHSELNMSSLELGDSALYFCASSLRGQLRELFFGSGTQLSVL.

Only a few counts were recorded for this clone. The rearrangement links TRBV6-6 to TRBJ1-5; D unclear. The V end was cut by 6 bases, the J end by 0 bases, with 12 bases between. CDR3 size: 15 residues. In germline, CDR1 is MNHNY, CDR2 SVGAGI (reference sequence). The CDR3, as DNA: TGTGCCAGCAGACCCAGAGGAAATAGCAATCAGCCCCAGCATTTT. It encodes CASRPRGNSNQPQHF.

In regard to this clone: Germline and junction disagree at one end, which may indicate a read error. The V gene is TRBV7-7, the J gene TRBJ2-5; 10 nucleotides align to TRBD1. The length of the CDR3 is 14 residues. The germline V gene has CDR1 SSHAT and CDR2 FNYEAQ (reference sequence). CDR3 nucleotides: TGTGCTAGCAGTCCCGGGACAGGGGTAGAGACCCAGTACTTC. Amino acid sequence: CASSPGTGVETQYF.

The rearrangement uses TRBV6-5 and TRBJ1-2; tentative D call: TRBD1 (5 bases). This CDR3 spans 14 amino acids. Germline CDR1 is MNHEY and CDR2 is SVGAGI. The V and J ends lost 5 bases and 4 bases respectively, with 14 bases between them. CDR3 in DNA: TGTGCCAGCAGTGGACACCAGTGGGCCTATGGCTACACCTTC. Protein: CASSGHQWAYGYTF.

The chain is built from TRBV19 and TRBJ2-7; 7 bases fit TRBD1. After removal of 8 bases from V and 1 base from J, the junction contained 5 bases not matched to a gene. CDR3 size: 13 residues. Germline CDR1 is LNHDA and CDR2 is SQIVND (reference sequence). Here the CDR3 DNA reads TGTGCCAGTGAAGACAGGGCTTCCTACGAGCAGTACTTC. Translation: CASEDRASYEQYF. The full variable domain, completed using reference TRBV19 and TRBJ2-7, is DGGITQSPKYLFRKEGQNVTLSCEQNLNHDAMYWYRQDPGQGLRLIYYSQIVNDFQKGDIAEGYSVSREKKESFPLTVTSAQKNPTAFYLCASEDRASYEQYFGPGTRLTVT.

The chain employs TRBV9 and TRBJ1-6, with 7 bases matching TRBD1. Germline-derived CDR1 and CDR2 are SGDLS and YYNGEE. This CDR3 is 15 amino acids long. The V segment lost 3 bases and the J segment 9 bases; nucleotides outside the gene matches: 9. CDR3 protein: CASSGLGQIGSPLHF. DNA for the CDR3: TGTGCCAGCAGCGGCCTGGGACAGATCGGTTCACCCCTCCACTTT.

This clone was recorded only once. The chain is built from TRBV10-1 and TRBJ2-4, with TRBD2 matching over 9 bases. The germline V gene has CDR1 WNHNN and CDR2 SYGVQD (reference sequence). J lost 11 bases, V lost 2 bases, and 13 bases had no gene match. The CDR3 sequence is 16 residues long. The DNA of the CDR3 is TGCGCCAGCAGTGAGCCCTTAGCGGGAGTTTCTCGCTTTCAGTACTTC. Encoded protein: CASSEPLAGVSRFQYF.

The chain combines TRBV6-1 with TRBJ2-3; no clear D gene. The CDR3 spans 12 residues. Germline assignment: CDR1 MNHNS and CDR2 SASEGT. V lost 1 base and J 7 bases, leaving 6 bases between the germline ends. The CDR3 sequence is CASSEVYYTQYF. As DNA, the CDR3 is TGTGCCAGCAGTGAAGTATACTATACGCAGTATTTT.

This clone was seen only a few times. CDR3 coding DNA: TGTGCCAGCAGCTATACTAGCGGGAGGGCCATGGGCACAGATACGCAGTATTTT. Translating it yields CASSYTSGRAMGTDTQYF. The chain carries TRBV7-2 and TRBJ2-3; 13 bases match TRBD2. The V gene's germline CDR1 is SGHTA and CDR2 FQGNSA. With 4 bases clipped from V and 1 base from J, the junction kept 8 bases outside the gene matches. This CDR3 is 18 amino acids long.

The chain is built from TRBV5-1 and TRBJ1-1; possible D gene TRBD1, 6 bases. Germline V gene data show CDR1 as SGHRS and CDR2 as YFSETQ. V was shortened by 4 bases and J by 0 bases, with 10 bases between the two germline ends. The CDR3 is 14 amino acids. The CDR3 here is CASSMTGMNTEAFF. The CDR3 coding sequence is TGCGCCAGCAGCATGACAGGAATGAACACTGAAGCTTTCTTT.